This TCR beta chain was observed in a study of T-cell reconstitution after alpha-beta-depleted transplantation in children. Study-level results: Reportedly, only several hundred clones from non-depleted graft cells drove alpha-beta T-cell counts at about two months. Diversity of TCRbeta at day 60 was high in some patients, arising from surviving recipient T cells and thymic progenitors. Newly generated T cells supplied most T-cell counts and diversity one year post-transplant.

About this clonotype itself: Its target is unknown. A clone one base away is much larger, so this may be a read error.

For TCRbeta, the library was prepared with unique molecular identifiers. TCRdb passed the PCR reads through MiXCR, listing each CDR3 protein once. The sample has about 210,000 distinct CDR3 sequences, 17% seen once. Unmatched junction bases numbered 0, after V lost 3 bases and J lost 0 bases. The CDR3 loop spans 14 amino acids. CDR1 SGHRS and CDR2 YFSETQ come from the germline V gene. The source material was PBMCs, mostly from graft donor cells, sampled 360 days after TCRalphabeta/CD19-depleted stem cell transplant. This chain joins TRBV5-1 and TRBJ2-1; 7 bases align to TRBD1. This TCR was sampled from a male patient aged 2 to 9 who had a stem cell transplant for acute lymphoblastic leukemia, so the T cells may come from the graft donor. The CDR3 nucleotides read TGCGCCAGCAGCTGGGACAGCTCCTACAATGAGCAGTTCTTC. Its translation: CASSWDSSYNEQFF.